This T cell receptor (beta chain) was obtained from a study of shared clonotypes between healthy human individuals. Study outcomes and limitations: Non-shared clonotypes were found to have lower generation probabilities than the clonotypes that were shared by all four of the sorted-subset donors. Four donors shared approximately 5% of their naive CD4 clonotypes.

Germline V CDR1 and CDR2: SEHNR, FQNEAQ (reference sequence). V shed 8 bases and J shed 7 bases, with 8 bases lying between them. This CDR3 comprises 10 residues. A note on this clone: Its specificity is not known.

In the authors' methods: ImmunoSEQ output held junction-only sequences without quality scores, so filtering differed. Sequenced by immunoSEQ multiplex PCR; TCRdb stores in-frame clones only, minus some. The V and J calls and clone size come from that table; D and trimming were worked out from the DNA. The sample consists of millions of clones, over 85% of them appearing once. V gene TRBV7-9 combines with J gene TRBJ2-5; possibly TRBD2 for D (5 bases). Sequenced sample: naive CD4+ T cells sorted from blood. As for subset: CD45RA+ positively selected. The TCR comes from a man younger than 30 in good health. CDR3 protein: CASGEGTQYF. The CDR3 region has the DNA TGTGCCAGCGGAGAGGGGACCCAGTACTTC. Complete variable domain (other parts from reference TRBV7-9 and TRBJ2-5): DTGVSQNPRHKITKRGQNVTFRCDPISEHNRLYWYRQTLGQGPEFLTYFQNEAQLEKSRLLSDRFSAERPKGSFSTLEIQRTEQGDSAMYLCASGEGTQYFGPGTRLLVL.